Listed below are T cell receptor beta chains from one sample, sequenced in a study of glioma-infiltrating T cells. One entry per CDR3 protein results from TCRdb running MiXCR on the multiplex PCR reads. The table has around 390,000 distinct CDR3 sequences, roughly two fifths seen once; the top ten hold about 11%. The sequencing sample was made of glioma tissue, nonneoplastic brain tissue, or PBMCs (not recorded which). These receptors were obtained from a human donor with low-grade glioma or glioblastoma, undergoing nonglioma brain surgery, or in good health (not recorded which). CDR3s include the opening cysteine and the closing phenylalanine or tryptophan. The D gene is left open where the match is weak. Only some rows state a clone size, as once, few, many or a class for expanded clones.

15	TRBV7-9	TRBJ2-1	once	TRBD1	CASSLGDREGDEQFF	TGTGCCAGCAGCTTAGGGGACAGGGAGGGCGATGAGCAGTTCTTC
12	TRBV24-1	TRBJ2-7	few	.	CATSDLHEEQYF	TGTGCCACCAGTGATTTGCATGAGGAGCAGTACTTT
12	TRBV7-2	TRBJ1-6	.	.	CASSLLGSPLHF	TGTGCCAGCTCCCTCCTCGGATCACCCCTCCACTTT
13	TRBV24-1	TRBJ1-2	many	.	CATSPGTSYGYTF	TGTGCCACCAGTCCCGGGACAAGCTATGGCTACACCTTC
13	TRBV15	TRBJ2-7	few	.	CATSRDTGDEQYF	TGTGCCACCAGCAGAGATACGGGCGACGAGCAGTACTTC
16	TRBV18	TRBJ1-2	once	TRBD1	CASSPLKQGTGDIYTF	TGTGCCAGCTCACCACTCAAACAGGGGACAGGGGATATCTACACCTTC
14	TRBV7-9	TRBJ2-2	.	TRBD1	CASRETGGVGELFF	TGTGCCAGCAGGGAGACAGGGGGCGTCGGGGAGCTGTTTTTT
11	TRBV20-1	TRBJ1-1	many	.	CSAARNTEAFF	TGCAGTGCTGCACGGAACACTGAAGCTTTCTTT
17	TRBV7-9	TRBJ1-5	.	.	CASSLGGGRGVGQPQHF	TGTGCCAGCAGCTTAGGGGGCGGGAGGGGGGTCGGGCAGCCCCAGCATTTT
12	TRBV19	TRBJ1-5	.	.	CASQSRGQPQHF	TGTGCCAGTCAGAGCCGGGGTCAGCCCCAGCATTTT